The present T cell receptor beta chain was sequenced within a study of post-analysis software for immune sequencing data. Study context: Included among the disease courses, which were recorded for the cohort, were relapsing-remitting, secondary progressive and progressive-relapsing multiple sclerosis. Study conclusions and caveats: Those with multiple sclerosis, the patient group, showed significantly lower normalized Chao1 diversity than controls. The study found TRBV5-6, TRBV5-1 and TRBV20-1 among about five TRBV segments more frequent in patients than controls.

Every TCR beta cDNA library bore unique molecular identifiers. cDNA molecules numbering roughly 0.5 million came from around 0.96 to 9.9 million T cells. A single record per CDR3 protein comes from TCRdb applying MiXCR to the PCR reads. The data show some 500,000 distinct CDR3 sequences, approximately 46% seen once. Turning to this clonotype: Its antigen is currently unknown.

Between the trimmed V and J ends, which lost 0 bases and 9 bases, there was a span of 9 bases. The CDR3 is made up of 14 amino acids. CDR1 is SGHVS, CDR2 FNYEAQ, per germline. The rearrangement uses TRBV7-6 and TRBJ1-6; D is ambiguous. Sequencing was carried out using blood. This sequence was found in a girl aged 10-17 years with multiple sclerosis. The CDR3: CASSLASGSSPLHF. The CDR3 DNA is TGTGCCAGCAGCTTAGCTTCGGGGTCTTCACCCCTCCACTTT.